This is a list of T cell receptor beta chains from one sample in a study of chemoradiotherapy in HPV16-positive cancers. The table came from immunoSEQ multiplex PCR; TCRdb's copy has only in-frame clones and leaves some out. The sample shows roughly 29,000 clones, about 91% of them seen only once. Sequencing was performed on blood, taken from a patient who underwent chemoradiotherapy. These receptors were taken from a human donor with HPV-associated anogenital cancer. Both conserved end residues are part of each CDR3. D genes are given only for firm matches. Clone sizes are given selectively: once, few, many, or a class where the clone is expanded.

TGTGCCAGCATGTCGGGAGCGGGCACCGGGGAGCTGTTTTTT CASMSGAGTGELFF TRBJ2-2 - - TRBV2
TGTGCCAGCAGTCCTAGCGGGCCTAATCAGCCCCAGCATTTT CASSPSGPNQPQHF TRBJ1-5 - - TRBV27
TGCGCCAGCAGCTTGGCGCCGGGACAGAGCTACGAGCAGTACTTC CASSLAPGQSYEQYF TRBJ2-7 - TRBD1 TRBV5-1
TGTGCCAGCTCACCTTCCCGAGCGGGGGGGGCACCCGAGCAGTACTTC CASSPSRAGGAPEQYF TRBJ2-7 - TRBD2 TRBV18
TGTGCCAGCAGCCAAGATCCGGGGGCTAGCGGGAGCTACGAGCAGTACTTC CASSQDPGASGSYEQYF TRBJ2-7 - TRBD2 TRBV4-2
TGTGCCAGCAGCCCCCTGGGACAGGGCAATGAAAAACTGTTTTTT CASSPLGQGNEKLFF TRBJ1-4 - TRBD1 TRBV4-2
TGTGCCAGCAGCTTATTGGCAGATACGCAGTATTTT CASSLLADTQYF TRBJ2-3 - - TRBV7-9
TGTGCCAGCAGCTTAGGGGGCCCCTACAATGAGCAGTTCTTC CASSLGGPYNEQFF TRBJ2-1 - - TRBV11-1
TGCAGCGTTGAGAAAGCCTCGTTGAACACTGAAGCTTTCTTT CSVEKASLNTEAFF TRBJ1-1 - - TRBV29-1
TGCGCCAGCAGCTTGGCGGGGGCAGGAACTAATGAAAAACTGTTTTTT CASSLAGAGTNEKLFF TRBJ1-4 - - TRBV5-1
TGTGCCAGCAGCCAAGCGGAGGGGGCTTGGAGCTCGCTTTACAATGAGCAGTTCTTC CASSQAEGAWSSLYNEQFF TRBJ2-1 - - TRBV14
TGCGCCAGCAGCCTGGGGACAAGGGACAATGAGCAGTTCTTC CASSLGTRDNEQFF TRBJ2-1 - - TRBV5-1
TGTGCCAGCAGCTTAACTGGGACAGCAATTGAGCAGTACTTC CASSLTGTAIEQYF TRBJ2-7 - TRBD1 TRBV7-3
TGTGCCAGCAGCTTTTCCACAGAATATAATTCACCCCTCCACTTT CASSFSTEYNSPLHF TRBJ1-6 - - TRBV5-5
TGCGCCAGCAGCTTCGGCGGACAGACGAATAATGAAAAACTGTTTTTT CASSFGGQTNNEKLFF TRBJ1-4 - - TRBV4-3
TGTGCCAGCAGCTTCGGACAGTTAGCCTACGAGCAGTACTTC CASSFGQLAYEQYF TRBJ2-7 - - TRBV7-9
TGTGCCAGCAGCGTAGATTCCACAGGTGGACGGGGCGGCTACACCTTC CASSVDSTGGRGGYTF TRBJ1-2 few - TRBV9
TGTGCCAGCAGGCCGGGACAGGTTCTTTCCCTCCACTTT CASRPGQVLSLHF TRBJ1-6 - TRBD1 TRBV2
TGCGCCAGCAGCTTGACAGGGGGCACGGACACCGGGGAGCTGTTTTTT CASSLTGGTDTGELFF TRBJ2-2 - TRBD1 TRBV5-1
TGCGCCAGCAGCTTGGCCTCGGGGGAGCCAGATACGCAGTATTTT CASSLASGEPDTQYF TRBJ2-3 - - TRBV5-1
TGTGCCAGCAGCGTAGAGCCCTCCTACGAGCAGTACTTC CASSVEPSYEQYF TRBJ2-7 - - TRBV9
TGTGCCAGCAGGTCACAGCCCTCTGGGGCCAACGTCCTGACTTTC CASRSQPSGANVLTF TRBJ2-6 - - TRBV7-8
TGTGCCAGCAGCGAGCCTTGGACAGCACTCTCCTCCTACGAGCAGTACTTC CASSEPWTALSSYEQYF TRBJ2-7 - - TRBV5-4
TGTGCCAGCCGACGGGAAATAGCGACCACAGATACGCAGTATTTT CASRREIATTDTQYF TRBJ2-3 - - TRBV2
TGTGCCAGCAGCTCGACAGGCTCTAACTATGGCTACACCTTC CASSSTGSNYGYTF TRBJ1-2 - - TRBV7-9
TGTGCCTGCCACGGGGGAGCGGGAAAACTGTTTTTT CACHGGAGKLFF TRBJ1-4 few - TRBV30
TGTGCCTGGGACAGGGGACAGCGAAAACTGTTTTTT CAWDRGQRKLFF TRBJ1-4 - TRBD1 TRBV30
TGTGCCAGCAGTTCCCTTCGGGACAGGGCCTACGAGCAGTACTTC CASSSLRDRAYEQYF TRBJ2-7 - TRBD1 TRBV28